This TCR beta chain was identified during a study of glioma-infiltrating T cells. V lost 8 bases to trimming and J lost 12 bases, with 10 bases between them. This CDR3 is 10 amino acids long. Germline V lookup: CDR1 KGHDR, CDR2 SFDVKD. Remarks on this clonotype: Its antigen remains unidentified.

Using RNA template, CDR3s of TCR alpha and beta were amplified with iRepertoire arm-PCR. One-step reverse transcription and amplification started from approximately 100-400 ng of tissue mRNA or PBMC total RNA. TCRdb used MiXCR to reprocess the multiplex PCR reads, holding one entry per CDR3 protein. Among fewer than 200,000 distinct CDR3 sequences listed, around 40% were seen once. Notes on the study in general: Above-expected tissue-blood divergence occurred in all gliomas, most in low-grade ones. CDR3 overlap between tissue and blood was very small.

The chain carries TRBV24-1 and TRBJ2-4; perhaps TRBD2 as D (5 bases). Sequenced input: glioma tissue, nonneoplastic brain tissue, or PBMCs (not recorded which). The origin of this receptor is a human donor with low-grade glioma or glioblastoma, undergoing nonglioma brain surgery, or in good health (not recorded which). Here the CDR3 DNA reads TGTGCCACCATGGACTCCGCTCAGTACTTC. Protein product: CATMDSAQYF.